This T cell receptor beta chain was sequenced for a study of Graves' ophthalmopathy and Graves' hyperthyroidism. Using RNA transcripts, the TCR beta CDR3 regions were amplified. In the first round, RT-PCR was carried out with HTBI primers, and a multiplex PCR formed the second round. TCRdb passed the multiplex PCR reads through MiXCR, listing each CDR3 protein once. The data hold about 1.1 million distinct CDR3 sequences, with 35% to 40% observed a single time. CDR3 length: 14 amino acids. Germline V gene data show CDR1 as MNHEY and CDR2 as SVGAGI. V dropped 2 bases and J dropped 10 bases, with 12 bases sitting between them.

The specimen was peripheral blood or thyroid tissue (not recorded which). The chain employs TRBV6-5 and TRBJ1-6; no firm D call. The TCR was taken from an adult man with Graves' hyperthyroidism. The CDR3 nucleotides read TGTGCCAGCAGTTACGGTCTGGGGTCGTCACCCCTCCACTTT. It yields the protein CASSYGLGSSPLHF.